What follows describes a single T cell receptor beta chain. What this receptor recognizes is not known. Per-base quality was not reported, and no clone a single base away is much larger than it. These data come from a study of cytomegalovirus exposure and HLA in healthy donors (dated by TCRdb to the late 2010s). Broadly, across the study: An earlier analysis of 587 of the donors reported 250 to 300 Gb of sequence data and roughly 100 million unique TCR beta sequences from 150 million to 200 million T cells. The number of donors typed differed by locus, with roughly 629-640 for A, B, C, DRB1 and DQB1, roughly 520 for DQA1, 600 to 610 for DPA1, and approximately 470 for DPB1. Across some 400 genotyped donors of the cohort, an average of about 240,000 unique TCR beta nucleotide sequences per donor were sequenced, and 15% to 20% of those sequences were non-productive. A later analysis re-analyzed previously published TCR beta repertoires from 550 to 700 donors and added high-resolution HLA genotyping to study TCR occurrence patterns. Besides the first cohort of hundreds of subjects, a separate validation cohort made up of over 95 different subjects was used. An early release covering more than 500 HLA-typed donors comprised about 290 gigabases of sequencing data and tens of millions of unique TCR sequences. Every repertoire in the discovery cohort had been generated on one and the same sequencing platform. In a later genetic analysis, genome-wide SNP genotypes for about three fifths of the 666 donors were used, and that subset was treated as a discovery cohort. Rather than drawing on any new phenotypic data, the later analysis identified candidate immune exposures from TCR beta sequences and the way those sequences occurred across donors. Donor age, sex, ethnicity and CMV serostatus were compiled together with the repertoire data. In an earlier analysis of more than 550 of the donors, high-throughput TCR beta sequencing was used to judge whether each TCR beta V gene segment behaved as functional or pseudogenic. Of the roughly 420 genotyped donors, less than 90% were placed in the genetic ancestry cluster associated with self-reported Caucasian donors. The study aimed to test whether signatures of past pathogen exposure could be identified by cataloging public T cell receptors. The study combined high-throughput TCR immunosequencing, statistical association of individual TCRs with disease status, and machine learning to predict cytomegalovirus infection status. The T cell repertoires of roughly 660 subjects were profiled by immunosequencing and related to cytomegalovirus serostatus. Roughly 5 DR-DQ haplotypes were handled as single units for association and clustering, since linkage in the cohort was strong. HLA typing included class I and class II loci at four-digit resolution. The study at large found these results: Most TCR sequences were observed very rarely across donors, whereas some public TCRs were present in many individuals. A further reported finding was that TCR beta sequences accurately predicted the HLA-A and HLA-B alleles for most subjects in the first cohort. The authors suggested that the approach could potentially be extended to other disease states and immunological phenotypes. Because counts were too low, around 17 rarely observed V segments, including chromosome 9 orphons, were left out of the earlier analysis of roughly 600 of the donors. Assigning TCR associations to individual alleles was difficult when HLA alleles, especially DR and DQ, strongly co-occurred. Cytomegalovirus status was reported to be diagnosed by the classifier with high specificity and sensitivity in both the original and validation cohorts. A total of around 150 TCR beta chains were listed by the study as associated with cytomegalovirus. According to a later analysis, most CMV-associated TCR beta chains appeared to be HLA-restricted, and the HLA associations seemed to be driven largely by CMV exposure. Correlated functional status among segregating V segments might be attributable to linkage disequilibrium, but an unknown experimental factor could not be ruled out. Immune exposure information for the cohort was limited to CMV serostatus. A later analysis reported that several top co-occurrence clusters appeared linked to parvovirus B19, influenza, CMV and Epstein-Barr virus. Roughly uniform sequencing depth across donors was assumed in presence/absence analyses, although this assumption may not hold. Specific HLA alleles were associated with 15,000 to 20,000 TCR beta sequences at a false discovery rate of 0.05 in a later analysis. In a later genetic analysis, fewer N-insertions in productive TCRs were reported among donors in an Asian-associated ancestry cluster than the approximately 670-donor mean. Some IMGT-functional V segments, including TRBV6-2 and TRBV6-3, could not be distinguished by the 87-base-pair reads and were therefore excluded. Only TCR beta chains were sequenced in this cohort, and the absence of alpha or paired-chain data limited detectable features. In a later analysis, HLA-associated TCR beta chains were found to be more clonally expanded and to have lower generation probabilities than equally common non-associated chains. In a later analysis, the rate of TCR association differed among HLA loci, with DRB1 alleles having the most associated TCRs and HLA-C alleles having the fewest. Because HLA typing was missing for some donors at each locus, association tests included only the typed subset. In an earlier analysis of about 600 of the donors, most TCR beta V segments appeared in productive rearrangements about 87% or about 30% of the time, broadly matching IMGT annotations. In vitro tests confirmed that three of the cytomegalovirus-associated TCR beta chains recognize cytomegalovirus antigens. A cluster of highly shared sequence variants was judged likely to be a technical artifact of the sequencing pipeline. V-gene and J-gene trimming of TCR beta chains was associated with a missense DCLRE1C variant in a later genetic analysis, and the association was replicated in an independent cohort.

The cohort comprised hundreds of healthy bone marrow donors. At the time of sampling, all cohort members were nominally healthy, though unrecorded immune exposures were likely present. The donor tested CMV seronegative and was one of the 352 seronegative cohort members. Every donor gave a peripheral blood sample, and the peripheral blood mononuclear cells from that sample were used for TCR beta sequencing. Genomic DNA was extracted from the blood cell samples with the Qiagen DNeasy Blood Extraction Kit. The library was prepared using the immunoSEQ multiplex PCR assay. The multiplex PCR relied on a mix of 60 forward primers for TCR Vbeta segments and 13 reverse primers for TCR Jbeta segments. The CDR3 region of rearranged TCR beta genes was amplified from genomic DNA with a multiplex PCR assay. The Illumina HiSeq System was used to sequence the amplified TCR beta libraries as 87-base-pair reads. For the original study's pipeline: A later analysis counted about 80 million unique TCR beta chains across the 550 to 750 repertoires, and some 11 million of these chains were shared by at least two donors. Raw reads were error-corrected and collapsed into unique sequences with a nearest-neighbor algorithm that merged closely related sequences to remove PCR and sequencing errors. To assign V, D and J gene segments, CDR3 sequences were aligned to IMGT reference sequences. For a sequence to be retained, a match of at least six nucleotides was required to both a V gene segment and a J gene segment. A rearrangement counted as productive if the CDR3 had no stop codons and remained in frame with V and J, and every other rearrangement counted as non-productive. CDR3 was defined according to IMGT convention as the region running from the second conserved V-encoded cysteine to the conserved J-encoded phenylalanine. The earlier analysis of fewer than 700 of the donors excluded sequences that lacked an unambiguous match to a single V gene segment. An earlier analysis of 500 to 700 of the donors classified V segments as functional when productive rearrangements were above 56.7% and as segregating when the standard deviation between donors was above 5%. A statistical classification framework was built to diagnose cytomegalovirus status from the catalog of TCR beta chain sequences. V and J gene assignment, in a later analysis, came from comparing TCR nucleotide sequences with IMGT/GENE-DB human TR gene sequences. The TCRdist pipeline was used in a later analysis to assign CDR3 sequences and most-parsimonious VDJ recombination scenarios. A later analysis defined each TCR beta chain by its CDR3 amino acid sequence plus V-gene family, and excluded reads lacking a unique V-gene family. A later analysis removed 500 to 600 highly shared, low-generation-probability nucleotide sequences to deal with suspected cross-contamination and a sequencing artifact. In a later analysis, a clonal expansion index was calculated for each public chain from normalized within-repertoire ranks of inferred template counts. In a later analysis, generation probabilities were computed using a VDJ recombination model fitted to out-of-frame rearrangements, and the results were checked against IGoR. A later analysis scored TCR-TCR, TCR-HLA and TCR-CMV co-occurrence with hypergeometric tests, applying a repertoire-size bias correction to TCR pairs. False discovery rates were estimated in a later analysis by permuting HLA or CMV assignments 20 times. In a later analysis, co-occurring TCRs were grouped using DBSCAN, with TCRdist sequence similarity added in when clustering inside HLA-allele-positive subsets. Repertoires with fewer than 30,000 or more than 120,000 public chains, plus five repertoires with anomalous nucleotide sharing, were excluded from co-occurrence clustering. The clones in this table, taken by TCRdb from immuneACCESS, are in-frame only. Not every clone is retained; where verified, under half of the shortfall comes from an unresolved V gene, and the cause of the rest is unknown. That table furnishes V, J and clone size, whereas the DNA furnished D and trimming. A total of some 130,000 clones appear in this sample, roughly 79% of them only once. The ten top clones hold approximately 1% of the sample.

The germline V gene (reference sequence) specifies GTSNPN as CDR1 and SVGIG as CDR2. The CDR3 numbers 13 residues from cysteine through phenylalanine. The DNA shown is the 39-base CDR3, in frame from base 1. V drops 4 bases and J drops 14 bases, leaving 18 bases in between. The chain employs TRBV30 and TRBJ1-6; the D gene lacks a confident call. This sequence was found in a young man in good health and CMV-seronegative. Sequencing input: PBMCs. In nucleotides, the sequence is TGTGCCTGGAATTCCGTAGGGTTCGGGGCCCTCCACTTT. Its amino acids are CAWNSVGFGALHF. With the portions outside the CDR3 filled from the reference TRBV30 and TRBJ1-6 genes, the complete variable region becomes SQTIHQWPATLVQPVGSPLSLECTVEGTSNPNLYWYRQAAGRGLQLLFYSVGIGQISSEVPQNLSASRPQDRQFILSSKKLLLSDSGFYLCAWNSVGFGALHFGNGTRLTVT.